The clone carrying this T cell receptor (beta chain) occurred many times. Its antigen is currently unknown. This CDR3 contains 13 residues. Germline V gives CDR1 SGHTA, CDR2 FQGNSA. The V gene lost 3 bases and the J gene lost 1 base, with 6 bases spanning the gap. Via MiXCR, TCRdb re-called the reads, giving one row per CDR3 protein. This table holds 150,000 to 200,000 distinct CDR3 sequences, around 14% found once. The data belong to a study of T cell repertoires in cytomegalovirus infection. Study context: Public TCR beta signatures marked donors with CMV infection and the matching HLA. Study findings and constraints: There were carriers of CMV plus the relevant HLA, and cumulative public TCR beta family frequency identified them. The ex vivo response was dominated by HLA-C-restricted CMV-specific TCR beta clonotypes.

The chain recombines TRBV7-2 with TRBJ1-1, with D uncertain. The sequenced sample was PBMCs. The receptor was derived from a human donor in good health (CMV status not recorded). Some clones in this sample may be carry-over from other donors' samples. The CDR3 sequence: CASSFSKNTEAFF. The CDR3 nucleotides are TGTGCCAGCAGCTTTAGCAAGAACACTGAAGCTTTCTTT.